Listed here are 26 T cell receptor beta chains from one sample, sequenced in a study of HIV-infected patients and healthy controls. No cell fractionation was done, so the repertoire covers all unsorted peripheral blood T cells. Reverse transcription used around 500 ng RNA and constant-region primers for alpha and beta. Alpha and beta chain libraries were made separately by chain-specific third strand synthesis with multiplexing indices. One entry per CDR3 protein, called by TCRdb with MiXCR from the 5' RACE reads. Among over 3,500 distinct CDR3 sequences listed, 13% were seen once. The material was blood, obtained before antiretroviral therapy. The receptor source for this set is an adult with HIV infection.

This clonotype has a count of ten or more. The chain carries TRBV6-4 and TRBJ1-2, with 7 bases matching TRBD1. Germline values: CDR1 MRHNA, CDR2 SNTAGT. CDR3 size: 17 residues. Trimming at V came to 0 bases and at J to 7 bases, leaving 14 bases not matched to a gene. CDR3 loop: CASSDSSTRDRSGGYTF. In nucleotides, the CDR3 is TGTGCCAGCAGTGACTCGAGTACAAGGGACAGAAGCGGTGGCTACACCTTC.

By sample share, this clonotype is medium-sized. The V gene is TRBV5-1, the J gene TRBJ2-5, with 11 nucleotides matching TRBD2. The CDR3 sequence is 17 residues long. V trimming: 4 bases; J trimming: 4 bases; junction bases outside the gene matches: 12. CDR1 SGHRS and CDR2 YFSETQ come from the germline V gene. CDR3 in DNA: TGCGCCAGCAGCCGTTTAACTAGCGGGAGCTTAGGAGAGACCCAGTACTTC. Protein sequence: CASSRLTSGSLGETQYF. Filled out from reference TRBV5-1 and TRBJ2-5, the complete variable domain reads KAGVTQTPRYLIKTRGQQVTLSCSPISGHRSVSWYQQTPGQGLQFLFEYFSETQRNKGNFPGRFSGRQFSNSRSEMNVSTLELGDSALYLCASSRLTSGSLGETQYFGPGTRLLVL.

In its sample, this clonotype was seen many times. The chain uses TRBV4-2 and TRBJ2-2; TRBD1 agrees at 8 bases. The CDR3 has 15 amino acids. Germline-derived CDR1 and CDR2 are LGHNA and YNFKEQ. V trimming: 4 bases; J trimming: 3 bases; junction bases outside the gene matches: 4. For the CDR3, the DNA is TGTGCCAGCAGCCTCGGGACAGGAGACACCGGGGAGCTGTTTTTT. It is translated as CASSLGTGDTGELFF.

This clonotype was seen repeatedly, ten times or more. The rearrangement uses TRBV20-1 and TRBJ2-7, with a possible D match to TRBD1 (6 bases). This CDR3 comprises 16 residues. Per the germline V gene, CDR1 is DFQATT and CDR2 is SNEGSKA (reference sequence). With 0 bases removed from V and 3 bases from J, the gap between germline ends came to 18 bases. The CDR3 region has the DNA TGCAGTGCTAGAGATCTTACAGGGCCTTCCCACTACGAGCAGTACTTC. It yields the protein CSARDLTGPSHYEQYF.

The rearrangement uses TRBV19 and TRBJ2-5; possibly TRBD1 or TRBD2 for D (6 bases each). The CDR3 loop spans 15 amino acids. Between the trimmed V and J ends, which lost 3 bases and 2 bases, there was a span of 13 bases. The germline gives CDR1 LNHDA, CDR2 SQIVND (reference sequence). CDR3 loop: CASSMNRGRQETQYF. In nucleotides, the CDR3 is TGTGCCAGTAGTATGAACCGGGGGCGGCAAGAGACCCAGTACTTC.

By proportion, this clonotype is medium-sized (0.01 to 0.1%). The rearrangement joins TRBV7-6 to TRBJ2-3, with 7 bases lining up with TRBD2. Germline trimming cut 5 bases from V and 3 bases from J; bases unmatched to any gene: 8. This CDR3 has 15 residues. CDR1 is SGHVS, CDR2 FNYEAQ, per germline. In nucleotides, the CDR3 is TGTGCCAGCAGCGCAAGGACTAGGGTGACAGATACGCAGTATTTT. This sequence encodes CASSARTRVTDTQYF.

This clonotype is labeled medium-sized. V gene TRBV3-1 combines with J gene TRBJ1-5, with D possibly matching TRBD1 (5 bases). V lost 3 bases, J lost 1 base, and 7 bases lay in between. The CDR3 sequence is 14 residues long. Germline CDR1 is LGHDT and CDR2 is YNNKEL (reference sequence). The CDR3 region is CASSQGRSNQPQHF. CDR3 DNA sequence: TGTGCCAGCAGCCAGGGACGCAGCAATCAGCCCCAGCATTTT.

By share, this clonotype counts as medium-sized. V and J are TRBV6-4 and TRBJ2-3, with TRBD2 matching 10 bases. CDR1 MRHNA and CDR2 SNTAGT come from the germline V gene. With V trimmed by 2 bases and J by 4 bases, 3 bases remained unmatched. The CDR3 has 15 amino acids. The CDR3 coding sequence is TGTGCCAGCAGTGACGCTAGCGGGAGTGCAGATACGCAGTATTTT. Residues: CASSDASGSADTQYF.

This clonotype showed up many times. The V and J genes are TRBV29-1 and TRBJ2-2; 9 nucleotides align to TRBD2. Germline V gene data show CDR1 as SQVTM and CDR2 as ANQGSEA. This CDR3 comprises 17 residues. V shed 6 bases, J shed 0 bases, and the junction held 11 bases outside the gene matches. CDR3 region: CSVEAGSGRPNTGELFF. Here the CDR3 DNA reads TGCAGCGTCGAGGCGGGTAGCGGGAGACCGAACACCGGGGAGCTGTTTTTT.

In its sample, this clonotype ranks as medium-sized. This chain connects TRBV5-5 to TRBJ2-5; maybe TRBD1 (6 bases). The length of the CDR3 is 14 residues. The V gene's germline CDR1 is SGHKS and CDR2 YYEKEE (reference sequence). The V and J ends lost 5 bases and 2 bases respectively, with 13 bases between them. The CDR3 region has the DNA TGTGCCAGCAGAAAATGGACAGAGCAAGAGACCCAGTACTTC. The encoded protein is CASRKWTEQETQYF.

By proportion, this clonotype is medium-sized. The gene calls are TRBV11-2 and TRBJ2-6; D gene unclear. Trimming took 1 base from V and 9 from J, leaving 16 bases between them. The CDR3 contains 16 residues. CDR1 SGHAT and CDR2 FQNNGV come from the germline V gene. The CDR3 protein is CASSLALRVQYNVLTF. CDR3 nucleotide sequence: TGTGCCAGCAGCTTAGCGTTAAGGGTACAGTACAACGTCCTGACTTTC. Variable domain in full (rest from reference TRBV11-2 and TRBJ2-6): EAGVAQSPRYKIIEKRQSVAFWCNPISGHATLYWYQQILGQGPKLLIQFQNNGVVDDSQLPKDRFSAERLKGVDSTLKIQPAKLEDSAVYLCASSLALRVQYNVLTFGAGSRLTVL.

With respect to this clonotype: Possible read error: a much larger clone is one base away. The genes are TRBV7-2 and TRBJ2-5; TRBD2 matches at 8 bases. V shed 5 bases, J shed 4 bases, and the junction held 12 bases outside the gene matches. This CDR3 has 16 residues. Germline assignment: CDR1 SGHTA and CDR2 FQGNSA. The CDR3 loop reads CASSHMRTGGGETQYF. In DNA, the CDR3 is TGTGCCAGCAGCCATATGAGAACGGGGGGGGGAGAGACCCAGTACTTC.

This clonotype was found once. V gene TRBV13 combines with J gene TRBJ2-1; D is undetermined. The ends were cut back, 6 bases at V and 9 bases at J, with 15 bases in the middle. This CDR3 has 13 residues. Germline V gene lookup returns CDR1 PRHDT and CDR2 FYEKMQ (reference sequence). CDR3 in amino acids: CASRPLLDGEQFF. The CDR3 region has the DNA TGTGCCAGCAGACCCCTGTTGGATGGTGAGCAGTTCTTC.

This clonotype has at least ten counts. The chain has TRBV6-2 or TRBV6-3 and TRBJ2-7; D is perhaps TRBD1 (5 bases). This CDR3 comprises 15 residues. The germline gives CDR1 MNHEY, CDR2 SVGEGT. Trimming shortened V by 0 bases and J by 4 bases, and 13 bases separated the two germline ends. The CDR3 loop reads CASSYSTAEPYEQYF. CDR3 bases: TGTGCCAGCAGTTACTCGACAGCTGAGCCTTACGAGCAGTACTTC.

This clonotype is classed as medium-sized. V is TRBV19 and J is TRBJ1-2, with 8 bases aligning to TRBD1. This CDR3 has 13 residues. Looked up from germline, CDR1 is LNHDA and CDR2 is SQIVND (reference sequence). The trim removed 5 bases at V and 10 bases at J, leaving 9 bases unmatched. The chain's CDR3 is CASSWERQGYYTF. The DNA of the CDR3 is TGTGCCAGTAGTTGGGAGAGACAGGGGTACTACACCTTC.

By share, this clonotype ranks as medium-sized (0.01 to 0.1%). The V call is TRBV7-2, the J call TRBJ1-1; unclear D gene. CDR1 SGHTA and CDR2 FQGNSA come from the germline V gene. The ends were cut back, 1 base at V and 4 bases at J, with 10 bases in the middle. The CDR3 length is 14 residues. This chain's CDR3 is CASSLDGVSTEAFF. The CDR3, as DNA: TGTGCCAGCAGCTTAGACGGGGTTAGCACTGAAGCTTTCTTT.

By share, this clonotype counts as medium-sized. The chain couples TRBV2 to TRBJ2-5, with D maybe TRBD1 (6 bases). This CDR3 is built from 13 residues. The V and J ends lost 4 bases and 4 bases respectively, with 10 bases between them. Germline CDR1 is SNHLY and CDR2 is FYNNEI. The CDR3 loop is CASSAGGGETQYF. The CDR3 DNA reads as TGTGCCAGCAGTGCTGGGGGCGGAGAGACCCAGTACTTC.

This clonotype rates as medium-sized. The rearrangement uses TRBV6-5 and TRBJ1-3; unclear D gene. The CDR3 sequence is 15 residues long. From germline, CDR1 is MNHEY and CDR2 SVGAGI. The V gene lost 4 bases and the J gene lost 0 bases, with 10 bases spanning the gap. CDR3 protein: CASSLDSSSGNTIYF. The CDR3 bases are TGTGCCAGCAGTTTAGACTCGAGCTCTGGAAACACCATATATTTT.

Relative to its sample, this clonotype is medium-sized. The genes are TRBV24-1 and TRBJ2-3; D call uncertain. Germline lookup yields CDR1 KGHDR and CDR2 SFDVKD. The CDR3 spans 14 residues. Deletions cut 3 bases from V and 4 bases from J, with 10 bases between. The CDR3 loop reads CATSDPIQPDTQYF. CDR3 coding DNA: TGTGCCACCAGTGATCCAATCCAACCAGATACGCAGTATTTT.

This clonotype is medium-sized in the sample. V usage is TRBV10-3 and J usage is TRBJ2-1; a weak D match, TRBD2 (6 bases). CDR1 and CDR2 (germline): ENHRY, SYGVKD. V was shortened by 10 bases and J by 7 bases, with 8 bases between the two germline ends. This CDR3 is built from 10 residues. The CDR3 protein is CATRENEQFF. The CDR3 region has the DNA TGTGCCACCCGGGAGAATGAGCAGTTCTTC.

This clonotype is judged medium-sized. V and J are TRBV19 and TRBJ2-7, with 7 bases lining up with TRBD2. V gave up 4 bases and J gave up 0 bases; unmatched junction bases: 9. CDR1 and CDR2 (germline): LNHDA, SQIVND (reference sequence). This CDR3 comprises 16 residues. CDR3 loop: CASSTSTSLRSYEQYF. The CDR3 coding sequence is TGTGCCAGTAGTACCTCGACTAGCCTTCGCTCCTACGAGCAGTACTTC.

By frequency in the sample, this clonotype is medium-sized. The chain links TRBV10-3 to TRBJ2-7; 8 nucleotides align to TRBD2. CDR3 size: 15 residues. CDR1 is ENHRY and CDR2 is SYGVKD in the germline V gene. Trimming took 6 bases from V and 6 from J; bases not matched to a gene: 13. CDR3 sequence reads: CAIRTYGAGVGEQYF. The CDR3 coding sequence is TGTGCCATCAGGACCTACGGAGCGGGAGTAGGCGAGCAGTACTTC.

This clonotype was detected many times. The CDR3 loop is CTGSREGNEQFF. The CDR3 region has the DNA TGCACTGGGTCGCGGGAGGGCAATGAGCAGTTCTTC. V is TRBV29-1 and J is TRBJ2-1, with 9 bases lining up with TRBD2. Germline V CDR1 and CDR2: SQVTM, ANQGSEA. This CDR3 spans 12 amino acids.

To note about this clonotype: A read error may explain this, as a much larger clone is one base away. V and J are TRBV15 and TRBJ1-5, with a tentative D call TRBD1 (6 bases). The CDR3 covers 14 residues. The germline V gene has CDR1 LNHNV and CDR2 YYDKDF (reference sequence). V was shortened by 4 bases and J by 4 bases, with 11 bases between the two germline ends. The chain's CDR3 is CATSTWTENQPQHF. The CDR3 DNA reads TGTGCCACCAGCACCTGGACAGAAAATCAGCCCCAGCATTTT. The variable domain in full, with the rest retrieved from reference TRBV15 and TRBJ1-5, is DAMVIQNPRYQVTQFGKPVTLSCSQTLNHNVMYWYQQKSSQAPKLLFHYYDKDFNNEADTPDNFQSRRPNTSFCFLDIRSPGLGDTAMYLCATSTWTENQPQHFGDGTRLSIL.

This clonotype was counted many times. The chain's CDR3 is CASSPQADYNSPLHF. CDR3 bases: TGTGCCAGCAGTCCCCAGGCAGACTATAATTCACCCCTCCACTTT. The rearrangement uses TRBV12-3 or TRBV12-4 and TRBJ1-6; D uncertain. CDR3 size: 15 residues. The germline V and J ends were trimmed by 5 bases and 3 bases, with 11 bases remaining between them.

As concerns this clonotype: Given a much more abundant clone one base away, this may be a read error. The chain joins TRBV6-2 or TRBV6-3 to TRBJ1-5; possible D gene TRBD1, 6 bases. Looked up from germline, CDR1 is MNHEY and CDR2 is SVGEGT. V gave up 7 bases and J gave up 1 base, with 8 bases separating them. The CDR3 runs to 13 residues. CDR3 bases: TGTGCCAGCATTGGACAGAGCAATCAGCCCCAGCATTTT. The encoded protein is CASIGQSNQPQHF.